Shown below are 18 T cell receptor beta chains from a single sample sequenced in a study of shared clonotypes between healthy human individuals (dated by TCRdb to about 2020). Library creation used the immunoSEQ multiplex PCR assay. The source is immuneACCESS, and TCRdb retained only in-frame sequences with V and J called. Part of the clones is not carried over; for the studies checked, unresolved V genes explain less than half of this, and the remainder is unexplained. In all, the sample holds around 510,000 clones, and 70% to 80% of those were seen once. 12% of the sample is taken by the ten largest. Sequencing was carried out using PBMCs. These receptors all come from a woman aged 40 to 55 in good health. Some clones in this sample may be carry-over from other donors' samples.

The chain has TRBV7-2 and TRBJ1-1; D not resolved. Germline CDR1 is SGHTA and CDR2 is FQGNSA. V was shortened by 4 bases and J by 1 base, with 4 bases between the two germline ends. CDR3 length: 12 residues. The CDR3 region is CASSWPNTEAFF. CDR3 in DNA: TGTGCCAGCAGCTGGCCGAACACTGAAGCTTTCTTT.

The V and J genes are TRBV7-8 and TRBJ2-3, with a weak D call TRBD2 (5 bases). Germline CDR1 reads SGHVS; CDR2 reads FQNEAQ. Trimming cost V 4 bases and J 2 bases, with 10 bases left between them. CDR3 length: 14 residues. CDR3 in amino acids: CASSSRRDTDTQYF. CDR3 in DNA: TGTGCCAGCAGCTCCCGACGGGACACAGATACGCAGTATTTT.

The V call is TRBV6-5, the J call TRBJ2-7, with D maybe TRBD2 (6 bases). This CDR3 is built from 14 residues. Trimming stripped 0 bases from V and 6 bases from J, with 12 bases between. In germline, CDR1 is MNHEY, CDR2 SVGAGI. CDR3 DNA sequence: TGTGCCAGCAGTTACTCGGAGGGTTTTGGCGAGCAGTACTTC. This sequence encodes CASSYSEGFGEQYF.

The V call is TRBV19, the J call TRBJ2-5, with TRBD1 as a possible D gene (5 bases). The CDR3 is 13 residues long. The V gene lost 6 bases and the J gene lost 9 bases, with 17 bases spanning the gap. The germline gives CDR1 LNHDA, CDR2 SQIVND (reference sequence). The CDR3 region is CASSKTQGTAQYF. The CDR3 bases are TGTGCCAGTAGCAAAACCCAGGGCACGGCCCAGTACTTC. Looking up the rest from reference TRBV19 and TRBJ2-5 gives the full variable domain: DGGITQSPKYLFRKEGQNVTLSCEQNLNHDAMYWYRQDPGQGLRLIYYSQIVNDFQKGDIAEGYSVSREKKESFPLTVTSAQKNPTAFYLCASSKTQGTAQYFGPGTRLLVL.

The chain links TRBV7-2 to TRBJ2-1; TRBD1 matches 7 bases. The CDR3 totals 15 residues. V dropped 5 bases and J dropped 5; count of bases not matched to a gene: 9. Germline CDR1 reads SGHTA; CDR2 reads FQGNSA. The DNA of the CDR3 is TGTGCCAGCAGCCCGGGGACAGATCCAGACAATGAGCAGTTCTTC. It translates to CASSPGTDPDNEQFF.

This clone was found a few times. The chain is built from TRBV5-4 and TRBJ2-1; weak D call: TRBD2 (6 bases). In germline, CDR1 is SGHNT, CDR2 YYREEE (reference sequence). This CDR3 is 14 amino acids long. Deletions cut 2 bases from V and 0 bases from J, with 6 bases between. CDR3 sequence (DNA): TGTGCCAGCAGCTTTAGCGGCTCCTACAATGAGCAGTTCTTC. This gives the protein CASSFSGSYNEQFF.

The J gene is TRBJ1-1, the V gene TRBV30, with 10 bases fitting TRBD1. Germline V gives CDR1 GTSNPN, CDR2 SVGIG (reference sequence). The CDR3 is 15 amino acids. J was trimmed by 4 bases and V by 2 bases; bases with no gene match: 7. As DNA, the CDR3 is TGTGCCTGGAGTACCCCCGGACAGGGGGTCACTGAAGCTTTCTTT. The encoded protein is CAWSTPGQGVTEAFF. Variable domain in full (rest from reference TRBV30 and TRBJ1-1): SQTIHQWPATLVQPVGSPLSLECTVEGTSNPNLYWYRQAAGRGLQLLFYSVGIGQISSEVPQNLSASRPQDRQFILSSKKLLLSDSGFYLCAWSTPGQGVTEAFFGQGTRLTVV.

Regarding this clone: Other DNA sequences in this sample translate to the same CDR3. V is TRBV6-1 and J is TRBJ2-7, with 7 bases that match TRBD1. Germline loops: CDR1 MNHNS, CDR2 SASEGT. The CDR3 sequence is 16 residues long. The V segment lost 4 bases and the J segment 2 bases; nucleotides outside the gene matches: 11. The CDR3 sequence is CASSAQAGTVAYEQYF. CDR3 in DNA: TGTGCCAGCAGTGCCCAAGCCGGGACAGTTGCCTACGAGCAGTACTTC.

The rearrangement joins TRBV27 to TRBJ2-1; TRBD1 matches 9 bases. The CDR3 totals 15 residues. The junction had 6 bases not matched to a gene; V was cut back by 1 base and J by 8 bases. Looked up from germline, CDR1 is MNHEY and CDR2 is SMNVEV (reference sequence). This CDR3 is CASSLYTDRGDEQFF. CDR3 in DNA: TGTGCCAGCAGTTTATACACGGACAGGGGCGATGAGCAGTTCTTC.

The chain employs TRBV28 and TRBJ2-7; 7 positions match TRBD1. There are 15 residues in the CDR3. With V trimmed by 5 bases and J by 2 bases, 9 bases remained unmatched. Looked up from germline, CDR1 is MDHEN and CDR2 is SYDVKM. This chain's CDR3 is CASSRQGPKPYEQYF. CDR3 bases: TGTGCCAGCAGTAGACAGGGACCAAAACCCTACGAGCAGTACTTC. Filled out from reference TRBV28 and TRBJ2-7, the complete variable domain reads DVKVTQSSRYLVKRTGEKVFLECVQDMDHENMFWYRQDPGLGLRLIYFSYDVKMKEKGDIPEGYSVSREKKERFSLILESASTNQTSMYLCASSRQGPKPYEQYFGPGTRLTVT.

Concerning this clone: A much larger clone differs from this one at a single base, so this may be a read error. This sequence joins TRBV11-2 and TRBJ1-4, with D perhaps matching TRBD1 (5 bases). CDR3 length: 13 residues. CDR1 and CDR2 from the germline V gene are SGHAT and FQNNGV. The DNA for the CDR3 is TGTGCCAGCAACTTAGGGGTTAATGAAAAACTGTTTTTT. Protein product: CASNLGVNEKLFF.

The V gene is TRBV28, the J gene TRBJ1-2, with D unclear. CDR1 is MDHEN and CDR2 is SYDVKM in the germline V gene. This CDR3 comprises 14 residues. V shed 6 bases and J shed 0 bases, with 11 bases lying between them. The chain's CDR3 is CASRWMFSNYGYTF. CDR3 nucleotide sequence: TGTGCCAGCAGGTGGATGTTCTCTAACTATGGCTACACCTTC.

The CDR3 is CAWSVWGGAGAGETQYF. CDR3 DNA sequence: TGTGCCTGGAGTGTATGGGGCGGTGCGGGAGCAGGGGAGACCCAGTACTTC. The chain has TRBV30 and TRBJ2-5; 7 bases line up with TRBD2. With 0 bases clipped from V and 5 bases from J, the junction kept 15 bases outside the gene matches. CDR1 is GTSNPN and CDR2 is SVGIG in the germline V gene (reference sequence). CDR3 length: 17 residues.

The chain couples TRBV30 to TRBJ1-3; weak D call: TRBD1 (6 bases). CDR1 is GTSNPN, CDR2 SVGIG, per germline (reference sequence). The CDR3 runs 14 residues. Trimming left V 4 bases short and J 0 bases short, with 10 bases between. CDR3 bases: TGTGCCTGGAATAGACAGGCCTCTGGAAACACCATATATTTT. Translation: CAWNRQASGNTIYF.

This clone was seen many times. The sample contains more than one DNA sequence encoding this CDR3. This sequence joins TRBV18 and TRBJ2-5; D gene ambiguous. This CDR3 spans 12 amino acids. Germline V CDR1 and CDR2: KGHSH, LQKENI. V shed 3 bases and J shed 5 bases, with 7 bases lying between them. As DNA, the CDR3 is TGTGCCAGCTCACCTGCCGGGGAGACCCAGTACTTC. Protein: CASSPAGETQYF.

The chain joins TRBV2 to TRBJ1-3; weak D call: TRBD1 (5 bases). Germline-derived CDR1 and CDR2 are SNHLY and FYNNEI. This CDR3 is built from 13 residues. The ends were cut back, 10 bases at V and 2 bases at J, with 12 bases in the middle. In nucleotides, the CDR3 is TGTGCCACCGTCGGGACCCCTGGAAACACCATATATTTT. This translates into CATVGTPGNTIYF.

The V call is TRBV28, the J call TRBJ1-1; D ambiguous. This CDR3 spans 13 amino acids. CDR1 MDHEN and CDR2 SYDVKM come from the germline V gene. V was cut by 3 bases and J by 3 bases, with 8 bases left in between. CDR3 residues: CASSFAGYTEAFF. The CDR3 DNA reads TGTGCCAGCAGTTTCGCCGGATACACTGAAGCTTTCTTT.

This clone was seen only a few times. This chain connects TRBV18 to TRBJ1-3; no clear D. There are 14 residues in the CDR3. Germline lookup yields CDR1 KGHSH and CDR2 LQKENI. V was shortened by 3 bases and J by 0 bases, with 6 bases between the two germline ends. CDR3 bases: TGTGCCAGCTCACCTACAAACTCTGGAAACACCATATATTTT. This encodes CASSPTNSGNTIYF. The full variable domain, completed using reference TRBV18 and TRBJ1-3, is NAGVMQNPRHLVRRRGQEARLRCSPMKGHSHVYWYRQLPEEGLKFMVYLQKENIIDESGMPKERFSAEFPKEGPSILRIQQVVRGDSAAYFCASSPTNSGNTIYFGEGSWLTVV.